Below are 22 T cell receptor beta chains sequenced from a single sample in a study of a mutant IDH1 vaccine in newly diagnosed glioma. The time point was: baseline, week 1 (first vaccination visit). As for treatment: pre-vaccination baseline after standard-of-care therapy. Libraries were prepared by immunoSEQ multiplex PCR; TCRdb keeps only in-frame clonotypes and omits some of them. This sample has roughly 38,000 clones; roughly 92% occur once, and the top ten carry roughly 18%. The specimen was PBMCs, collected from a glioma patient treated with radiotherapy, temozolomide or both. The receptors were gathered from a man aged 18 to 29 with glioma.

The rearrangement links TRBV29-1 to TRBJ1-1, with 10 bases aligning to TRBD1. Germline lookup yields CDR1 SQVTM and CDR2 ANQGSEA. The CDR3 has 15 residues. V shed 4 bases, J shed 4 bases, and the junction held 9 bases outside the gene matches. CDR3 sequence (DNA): TGCAGCGTTGCTCTAGGACAGGGGGGGATCACTGAAGCTTTCTTT. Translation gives CSVALGQGGITEAFF.

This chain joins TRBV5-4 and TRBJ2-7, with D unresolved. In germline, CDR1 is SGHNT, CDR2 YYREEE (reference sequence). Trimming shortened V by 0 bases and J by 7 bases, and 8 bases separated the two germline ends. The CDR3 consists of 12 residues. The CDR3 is CASSLASGEQYF. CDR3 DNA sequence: TGTGCCAGCAGCTTGGCGTCGGGTGAGCAGTACTTC.

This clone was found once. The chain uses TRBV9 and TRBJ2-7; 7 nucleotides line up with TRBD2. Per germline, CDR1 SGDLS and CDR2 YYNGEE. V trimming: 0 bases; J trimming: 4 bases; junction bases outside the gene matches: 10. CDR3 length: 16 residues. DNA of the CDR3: TGTGCCAGCAGCGTAGCTGGGGCGCGGGAGAGGTACGAGCAGTACTTC. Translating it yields CASSVAGARERYEQYF. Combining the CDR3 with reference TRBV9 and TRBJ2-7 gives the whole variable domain DSGVTQTPKHLITATGQRVTLRCSPRSGDLSVYWYQQSLDQGLQFLIQYYNGEERAKGNILERFSAQQFPDLHSELNLSSLELGDSALYFCASSVAGARERYEQYFGPGTRLTVT.

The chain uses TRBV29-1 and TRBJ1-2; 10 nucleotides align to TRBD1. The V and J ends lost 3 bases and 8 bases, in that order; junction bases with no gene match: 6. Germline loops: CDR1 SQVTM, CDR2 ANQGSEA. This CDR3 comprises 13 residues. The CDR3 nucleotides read TGCAGCGTTGACCTCGACAGGGGGCGCGGCTACACCTTC. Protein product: CSVDLDRGRGYTF.

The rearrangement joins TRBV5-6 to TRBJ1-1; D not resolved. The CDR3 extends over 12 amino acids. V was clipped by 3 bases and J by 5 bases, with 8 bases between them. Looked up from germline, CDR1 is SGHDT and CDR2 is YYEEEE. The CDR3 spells CASSWGGTEAFF. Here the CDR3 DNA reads TGTGCCAGCAGCTGGGGTGGAACTGAAGCTTTCTTT.

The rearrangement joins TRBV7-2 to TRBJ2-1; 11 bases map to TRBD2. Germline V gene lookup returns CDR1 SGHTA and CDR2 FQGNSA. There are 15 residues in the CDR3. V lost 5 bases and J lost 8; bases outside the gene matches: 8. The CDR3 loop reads CASSITSGRSDEQFF. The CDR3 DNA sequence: TGTGCCAGCAGCATCACTAGCGGGAGAAGCGATGAGCAGTTCTTC.

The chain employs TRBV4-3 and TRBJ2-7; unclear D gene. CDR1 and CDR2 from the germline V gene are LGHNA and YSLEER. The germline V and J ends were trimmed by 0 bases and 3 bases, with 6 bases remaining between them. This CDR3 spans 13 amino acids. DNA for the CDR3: TGCGCCAGCAGCCAAGAAAAGAGCTACGAGCAGTACTTC. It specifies CASSQEKSYEQYF.

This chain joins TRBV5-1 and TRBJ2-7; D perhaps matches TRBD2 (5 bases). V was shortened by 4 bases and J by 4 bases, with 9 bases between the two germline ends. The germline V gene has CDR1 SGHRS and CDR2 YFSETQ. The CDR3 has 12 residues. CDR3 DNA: TGCGCCAGCAGCGCGGGCCAGTACGAGCAGTACTTC. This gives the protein CASSAGQYEQYF.

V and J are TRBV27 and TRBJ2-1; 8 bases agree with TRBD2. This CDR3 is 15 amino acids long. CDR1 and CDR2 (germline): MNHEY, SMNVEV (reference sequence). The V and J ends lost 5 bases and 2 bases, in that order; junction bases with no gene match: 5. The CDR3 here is CASSKAGGPYNEQFF. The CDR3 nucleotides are TGTGCCAGCAGTAAGGCGGGAGGTCCCTACAATGAGCAGTTCTTC.

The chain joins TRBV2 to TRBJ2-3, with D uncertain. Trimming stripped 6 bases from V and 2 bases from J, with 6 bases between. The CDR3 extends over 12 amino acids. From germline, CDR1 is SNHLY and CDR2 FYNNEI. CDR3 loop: CASSLNTDTQYF. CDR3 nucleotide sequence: TGTGCCAGCAGCCTCAACACAGATACGCAGTATTTT.

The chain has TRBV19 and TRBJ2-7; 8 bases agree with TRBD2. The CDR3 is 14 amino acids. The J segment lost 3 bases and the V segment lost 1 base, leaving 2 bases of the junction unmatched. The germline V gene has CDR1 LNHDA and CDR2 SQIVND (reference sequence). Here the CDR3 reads CASSIAGGVYEQYF. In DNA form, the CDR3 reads TGTGCCAGTAGTATAGCGGGAGGGGTCTACGAGCAGTACTTC.

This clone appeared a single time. The CDR3 is CASSRTGQVDTEAFF. For the CDR3, the DNA is TGTGCCAGCAGCCGGACGGGACAGGTCGATACTGAAGCTTTCTTT. The chain recombines TRBV6-4 with TRBJ1-1, with 8 bases aligning to TRBD1. The V and J ends lost 6 bases and 5 bases, in that order; junction bases with no gene match: 11. The CDR3 loop spans 15 amino acids. Germline V CDR1 and CDR2: MRHNA, SNTAGT.

CDR3 bases: TGTGCCACCAGTGAGAGGGCCTCTGGAAACACCATATATTTT. Amino acids: CATSERASGNTIYF. The genes are TRBV15 and TRBJ1-3; D gene uncertain. CDR1 is LNHNV and CDR2 is YYDKDF in the germline V gene (reference sequence). CDR3 length: 14 residues. V lost 6 bases, J lost 0 bases, and 9 bases lay in between.

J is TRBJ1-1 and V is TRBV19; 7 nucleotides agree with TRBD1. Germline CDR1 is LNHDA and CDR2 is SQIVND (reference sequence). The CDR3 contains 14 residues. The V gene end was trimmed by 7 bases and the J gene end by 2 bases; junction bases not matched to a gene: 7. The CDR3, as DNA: TGTGCCAGTACATTGACAGGGAAAAACACTGAAGCTTTCTTT. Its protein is CASTLTGKNTEAFF.

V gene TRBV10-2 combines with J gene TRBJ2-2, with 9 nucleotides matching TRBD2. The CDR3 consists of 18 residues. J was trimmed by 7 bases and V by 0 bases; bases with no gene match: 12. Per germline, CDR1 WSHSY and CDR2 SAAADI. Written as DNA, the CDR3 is TGCGCCAGCAGTGAGTCCGTGGGGAGCGGGAGGTGGATCGGGGAGCTGTTTTTT. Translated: CASSESVGSGRWIGELFF.

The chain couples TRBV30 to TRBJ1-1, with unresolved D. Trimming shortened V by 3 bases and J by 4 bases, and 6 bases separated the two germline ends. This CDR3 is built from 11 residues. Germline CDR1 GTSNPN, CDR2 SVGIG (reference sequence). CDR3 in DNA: TGTGCCTGGAGGGAAGGCACTGAAGCTTTCTTT. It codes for CAWREGTEAFF.

The CDR3 DNA reads as TGTGCCAGCAGCACCGGACGGGGCAATCAGCCCCAGCATTTT. Its protein is CASSTGRGNQPQHF. The chain carries TRBV7-2 and TRBJ1-5; D remains unclear. Trimming stripped 5 bases from V and 2 bases from J, with 10 bases between. In germline, CDR1 is SGHTA, CDR2 FQGNSA. CDR3 length: 14 residues.

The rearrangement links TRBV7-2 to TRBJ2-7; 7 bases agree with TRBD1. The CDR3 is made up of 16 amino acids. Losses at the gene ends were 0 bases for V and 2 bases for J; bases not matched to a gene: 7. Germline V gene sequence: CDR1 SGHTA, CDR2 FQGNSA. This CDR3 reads CASSLAGDSTPYEQYF. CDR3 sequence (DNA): TGTGCCAGCAGCTTAGCCGGGGACAGTACCCCCTACGAGCAGTACTTC.

The CDR3 coding sequence is TGTGCCAGCTCTCCCGGGACAGGGGGCGCCCAGGGGGAGCAGTACTTC. Translating gives CASSPGTGGAQGEQYF. The V and J genes are TRBV18 and TRBJ2-7; 12 bases match TRBD1. Losses at the gene ends were 6 bases for V and 7 bases for J; bases not matched to a gene: 13. Germline assignment: CDR1 KGHSH and CDR2 LQKENI. The CDR3 has 16 residues.

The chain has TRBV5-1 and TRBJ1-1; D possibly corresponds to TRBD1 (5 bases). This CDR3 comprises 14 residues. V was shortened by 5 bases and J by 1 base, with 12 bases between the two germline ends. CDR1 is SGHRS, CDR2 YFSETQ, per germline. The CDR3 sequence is CASSPGRWNTEAFF. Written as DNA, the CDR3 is TGCGCCAGCAGTCCGGGACGTTGGAACACTGAAGCTTTCTTT. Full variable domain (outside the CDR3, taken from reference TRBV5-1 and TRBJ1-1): KAGVTQTPRYLIKTRGQQVTLSCSPISGHRSVSWYQQTPGQGLQFLFEYFSETQRNKGNFPGRFSGRQFSNSRSEMNVSTLELGDSALYLCASSPGRWNTEAFFGQGTRLTVV.

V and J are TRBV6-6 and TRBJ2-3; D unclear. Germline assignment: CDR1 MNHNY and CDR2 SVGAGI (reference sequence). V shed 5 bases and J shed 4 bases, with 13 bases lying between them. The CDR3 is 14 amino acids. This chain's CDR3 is CASSLDEAADTQYF. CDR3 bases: TGTGCCAGCAGTCTCGACGAGGCGGCAGATACGCAGTATTTT.

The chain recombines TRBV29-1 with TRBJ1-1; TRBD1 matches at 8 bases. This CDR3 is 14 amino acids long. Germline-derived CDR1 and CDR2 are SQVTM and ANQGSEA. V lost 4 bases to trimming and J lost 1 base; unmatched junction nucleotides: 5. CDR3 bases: TGCAGCGTTGCAGGGGGCAATAAGAACACTGAAGCTTTCTTT. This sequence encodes CSVAGGNKNTEAFF.